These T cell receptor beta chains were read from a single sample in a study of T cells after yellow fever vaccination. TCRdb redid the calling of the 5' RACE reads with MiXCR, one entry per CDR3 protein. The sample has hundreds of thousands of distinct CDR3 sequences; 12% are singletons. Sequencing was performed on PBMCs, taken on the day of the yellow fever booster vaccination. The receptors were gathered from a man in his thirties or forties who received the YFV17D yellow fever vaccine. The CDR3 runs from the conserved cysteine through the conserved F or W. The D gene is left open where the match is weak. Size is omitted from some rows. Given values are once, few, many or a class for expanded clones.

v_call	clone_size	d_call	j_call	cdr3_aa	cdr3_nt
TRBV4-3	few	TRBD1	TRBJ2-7	CASSRGQGREQYF	TGCGCCAGCAGCCGGGGACAGGGGAGGGAGCAGTACTTC
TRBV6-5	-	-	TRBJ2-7	CASSYSQGGAREQYF	TGTGCCAGCAGTTACTCCCAAGGGGGGGCGCGGGAGCAGTACTTC
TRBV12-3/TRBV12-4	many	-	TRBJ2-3	CASSGQDTQYF	TGTGCCAGCAGTGGACAGGATACGCAGTATTTT
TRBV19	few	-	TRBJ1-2	CASSIVGSQSYGYTF	TGTGCCAGTAGTATAGTCGGCAGTCAATCCTATGGCTACACCTTC
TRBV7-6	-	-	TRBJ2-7	CASSLERVGEQYF	TGTGCCAGCAGCTTAGAACGGGTGGGCGAGCAGTACTTC
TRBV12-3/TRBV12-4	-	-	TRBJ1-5	CASRTGQINQPQHF	TGTGCCAGCAGGACGGGACAAATCAATCAGCCCCAGCATTTT
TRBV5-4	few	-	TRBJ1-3	CASSPSVAGAGNTIYF	TGTGCCAGCAGCCCCTCGGTGGCAGGGGCTGGAAACACCATATATTTT
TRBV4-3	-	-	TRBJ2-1	CASSQDLKFYNEQFF	TGCGCCAGCAGCCAAGATCTTAAGTTCTACAATGAGCAGTTCTTC
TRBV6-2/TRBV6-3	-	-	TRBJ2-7	CASSYGQITYEQYF	TGTGCCAGCAGTTACGGACAGATAACCTACGAGCAGTACTTC
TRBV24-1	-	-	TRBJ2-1	CATSDAGQGPITYNEQFF	TGTGCCACCAGTGATGCGGGGCAGGGCCCCATTACCTACAATGAGCAGTTCTTC
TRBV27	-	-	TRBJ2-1	CASSLGLFEQFF	TGTGCCAGCAGTTTAGGGCTATTTGAGCAGTTCTTC
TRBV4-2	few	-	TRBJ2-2	CASSHLGSGPITGELFF	TGTGCCAGCAGCCACCTGGGATCGGGACCGATCACCGGGGAGCTGTTTTTT
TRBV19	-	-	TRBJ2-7	CASSARAAGGEQYF	TGTGCCAGTAGTGCCAGGGCGGCAGGTGGCGAGCAGTACTTC
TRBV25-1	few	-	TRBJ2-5	CASSEGSSRSIETQYF	TGTGCCAGCAGTGAAGGGTCCTCTAGGTCGATAGAGACCCAGTACTTC
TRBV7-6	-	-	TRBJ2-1	CASSLAGQGGGAFF	TGTGCCAGCAGCTTAGCGGGTCAGGGCGGAGGGGCGTTCTTC
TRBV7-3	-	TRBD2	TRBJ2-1	CASSLAGGPVEDEQFF	TGTGCCAGCAGCTTAGCGGGAGGGCCGGTAGAGGATGAGCAGTTCTTC
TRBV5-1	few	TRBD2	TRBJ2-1	CASSLERGEGNEQFF	TGCGCCAGCAGCTTGGAGCGGGGAGAAGGAAATGAGCAGTTCTTC
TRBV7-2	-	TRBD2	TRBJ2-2	CASSLVGGPGTGELFF	TGTGCCAGCAGCTTGGTGGGAGGGCCGGGCACCGGGGAGCTGTTTTTT
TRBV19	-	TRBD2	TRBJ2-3	CASGSPGLAPTDTQYF	TGTGCCAGTGGGTCGCCGGGACTAGCGCCGACAGATACGCAGTATTTT
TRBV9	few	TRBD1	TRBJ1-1	CASSVGAGGDLRTEAFF	TGTGCCAGCAGCGTCGGGGCAGGGGGAGACCTTAGGACTGAAGCTTTCTTT
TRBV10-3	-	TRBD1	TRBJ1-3	CAISAVPDRDGNTIYF	TGTGCCATCAGTGCGGTTCCGGACAGGGATGGAAACACCATATATTTT
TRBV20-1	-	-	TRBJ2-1	CSAMGWGSLIGHYNEQFF	TGCAGTGCTATGGGTTGGGGTAGTTTAATAGGCCATTACAATGAGCAGTTCTTC
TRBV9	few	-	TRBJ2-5	CASSVFGQETQYF	TGTGCCAGCAGCGTATTCGGCCAAGAGACCCAGTACTTC
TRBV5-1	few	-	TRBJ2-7	CASSLVSGYSYEQYF	TGCGCCAGCAGCTTGGTCTCTGGCTACTCCTACGAGCAGTACTTC
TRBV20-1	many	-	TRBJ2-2	CSARVADTRTGELFF	TGCAGTGCTAGAGTCGCTGATACGAGGACCGGGGAGCTGTTTTTT
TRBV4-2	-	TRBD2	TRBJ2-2	CASSQVLAGVTGELFF	TGTGCCAGCAGCCAAGTGCTAGCGGGAGTTACCGGGGAGCTGTTTTTT
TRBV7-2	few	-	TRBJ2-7	CASSWRGRPYEQYF	TGTGCCAGCAGTTGGAGGGGGCGCCCCTACGAGCAGTACTTC
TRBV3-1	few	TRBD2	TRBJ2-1	CASRASGSLGDEQFF	TGTGCCAGCAGGGCCAGCGGGAGTCTTGGGGATGAGCAGTTCTTC
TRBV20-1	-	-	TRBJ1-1	CSAAGSAMNTEAFF	TGCAGTGCAGCCGGGAGCGCAATGAACACTGAAGCTTTCTTT
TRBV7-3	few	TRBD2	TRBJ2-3	CASSLRGRGPSTDTQYF	TGTGCCAGCAGCTTACGCGGGAGGGGCCCTAGCACAGATACGCAGTATTTT
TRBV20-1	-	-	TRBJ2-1	CSALNGAEHNEQFF	TGCAGTGCCCTAAATGGGGCTGAACACAATGAGCAGTTCTTC
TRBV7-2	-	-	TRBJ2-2	CASSYPIATGELFF	TGTGCCAGCAGCTACCCTATAGCCACCGGGGAGCTGTTTTTT
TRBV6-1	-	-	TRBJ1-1	CASSHKQADTEAFF	TGTGCCAGCAGCCACAAACAGGCGGACACTGAAGCTTTCTTT
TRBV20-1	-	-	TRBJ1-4	CSARDVQVWAEKLFF	TGCAGTGCTAGAGATGTCCAGGTCTGGGCTGAAAAACTGTTTTTT
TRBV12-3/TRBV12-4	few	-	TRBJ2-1	CASRTGHNEQFF	TGTGCCAGCAGGACGGGTCACAATGAGCAGTTCTTC
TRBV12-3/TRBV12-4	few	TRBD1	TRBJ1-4	CASSPTGGYEKLFF	TGTGCCAGCAGTCCGACAGGGGGATATGAAAAACTGTTTTTT
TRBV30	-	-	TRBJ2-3	CASYTQYF	TGTGCCTCTTATACGCAGTATTTT
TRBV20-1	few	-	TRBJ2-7	CSARPPVATAYEQYF	TGCAGTGCTAGGCCCCCCGTCGCGACCGCCTACGAGCAGTACTTC
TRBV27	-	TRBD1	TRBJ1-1	CASSRDRVDPEAFF	TGTGCCAGCAGCCGGGACAGGGTTGACCCTGAAGCTTTCTTT
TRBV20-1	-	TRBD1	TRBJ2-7	CSAKTGVEQYF	TGCAGTGCTAAGACAGGGGTCGAGCAGTACTTC
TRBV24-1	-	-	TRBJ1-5	CATSDSRVPADQPQHF	TGTGCCACCAGTGACTCCCGGGTCCCCGCGGATCAGCCCCAGCATTTT
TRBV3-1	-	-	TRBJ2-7	CASSQEKTGRHLPYEQYF	TGTGCCAGCAGCCAGGAAAAAACAGGGCGCCACCTCCCCTACGAGCAGTACTTC
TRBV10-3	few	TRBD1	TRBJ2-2	CATRTGNTGELFF	TGTGCCACCCGGACAGGGAACACCGGGGAGCTGTTTTTT
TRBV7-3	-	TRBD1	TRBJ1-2	CASSSSRDSANYGYTF	TGTGCCAGCAGCTCGTCCCGGGACAGCGCTAACTATGGCTACACCTTC
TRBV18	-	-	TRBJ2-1	CASTTGQGGEQFF	TGTGCCAGCACAACGGGGCAGGGTGGTGAGCAGTTCTTC
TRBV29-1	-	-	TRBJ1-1	CSGQGVTTEAFF	TGCAGCGGACAAGGTGTGACGACTGAAGCTTTCTTT
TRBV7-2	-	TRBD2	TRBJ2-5	CASSLGAAGGGETQYF	TGTGCCAGCAGCTTAGGAGCGGCGGGAGGTGGGGAGACCCAGTACTTC
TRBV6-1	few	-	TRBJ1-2	CASSWTFQDGYTF	TGTGCCAGCAGCTGGACGTTTCAAGATGGCTACACCTTC
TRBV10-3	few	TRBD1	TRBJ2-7	CAISRDRVDSGQPDYEQYF	TGTGCCATCAGCCGGGACAGGGTCGACAGCGGGCAACCCGACTACGAGCAGTACTTC
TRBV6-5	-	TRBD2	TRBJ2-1	CAIRDYNNEQFF	TGTGCCATCAGGGACTACAACAATGAGCAGTTCTTC
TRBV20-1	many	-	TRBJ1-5	CSARNRWNQPQHF	TGCAGTGCTAGAAACAGGTGGAATCAGCCCCAGCATTTT
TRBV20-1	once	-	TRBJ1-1	CSARQGGTEAFF	TGCAGTGCTAGGCAGGGTGGCACTGAAGCTTTCTTT
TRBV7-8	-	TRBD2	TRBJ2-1	CASSSRPGRSSYNEQFF	TGTGCCAGCAGCTCTCGCCCCGGGAGGAGCTCCTACAATGAGCAGTTCTTC
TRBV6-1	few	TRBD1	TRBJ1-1	CASSQDRGGPEAFF	TGTGCCAGCAGTCAGGACAGGGGGGGGCCCGAAGCTTTCTTT
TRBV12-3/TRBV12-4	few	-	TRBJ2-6	CASSRGVAGANVLTF	TGTGCCAGCAGTCGTGGGGTGGCTGGGGCCAACGTCCTGACTTTC
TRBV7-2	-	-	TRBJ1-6	CASSLGPGFNSPLHF	TGTGCCAGCAGCTTGGGTCCAGGCTTCAATTCACCCCTCCACTTT
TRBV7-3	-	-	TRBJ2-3	CASSPSPSRDTQYF	TGTGCCAGCAGCCCAAGTCCTAGTAGAGATACGCAGTATTTT
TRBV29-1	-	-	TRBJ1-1	CSVVPTNTEAFF	TGCAGCGTTGTACCAACGAACACTGAAGCTTTCTTT